The TCR beta chain described here comes from a study of blood T cell repertoires in COVID-19. Across the whole study: The United States, Italy and Spain provided the acute and convalescent COVID-19 samples. Sample material is recorded as cDNA or gDNA derived from T cells, B-cell-depleted T cells, or PBMCs.

Profiling relied on immunoSEQ multiplex PCR, and the TCRdb table lists in-frame clones only, not all of them. The sample holds 200,000 to 250,000 clones; more than 85% are singletons and the top ten take 10%. Seattle patients were enrolled during active infection and followed longitudinally. Sequenced input: peripheral blood. This sequence was found in a woman aged 50 to 60 with COVID-19, enrolled during active disease.

The CDR3 DNA follows: TGTGCTAGTGGTTTGGTAATTTTCGGGGAGGGTGGGGCCAACGTCCTGACTTTC. Its translation is CASGLVIFGEGGANVLTF. The V call is TRBV12-5, the J call TRBJ2-6, with 7 bases matching TRBD2. Germline V lookup: CDR1 LGHNT, CDR2 FRNRAP. Losses at the gene ends were 0 bases for V and 3 bases for J; bases not matched to a gene: 8. This CDR3 comprises 18 residues.